The clone carrying this T cell receptor (beta chain) was seen at least ten times. Its specificity is unknown. The data are from a study of identical twins. Study observations and caveats: Fewer insertions were carried by abundant cord blood beta clonotypes, but none was seen in memory repertoires.

Healthy Caucasians, and only they, were the donors. TCRdb re-called the 5' RACE reads with MiXCR, one entry per CDR3 protein. Among around 220,000 distinct CDR3 sequences, roughly a tenth were seen once, and the ten largest hold about a tenth. This CDR3 spans 14 amino acids. CDR1 is DFQATT, CDR2 SNEGSKA, per germline (reference sequence). Trimming cost V 1 base and J 0 bases, with 9 bases left between them. The sequenced sample was memory T cells sorted from blood. The TCR comes from a man aged 50-59 years in good health. This chain links TRBV20-1 with TRBJ1-1; D gene uncertain. The CDR3 nucleotides are TGCAGTGCTAGAGGGACGGTGATGAACACTGAAGCTTTCTTT. Protein sequence: CSARGTVMNTEAFF.